This T cell receptor (beta chain) was recorded in a study of blood T cells in healthy people across ages. General study points: Nothing was known about donor CMV status, and this possibly confounded expanded clonotype changes. Among T cells, TCR beta diversity per million cells dropped roughly linearly as age rose. A strong correlation was found between TCR beta diversity and the percentage of naive T cells.

Combining a sample-barcoded 5' primer with a J-beta primer mix, a second PCR ran for roughly 6 to 12 cycles. Every sample gave at least 2.5 million paired-end reads containing CDR3. MiXCR was run by TCRdb on the 5' RACE reads, yielding one entry per CDR3 protein. The sample lists hundreds of thousands of distinct CDR3 sequences, roughly 26% occurring once. There are a few counts of this clonotype. What it recognizes is unknown. The V end was cut by 6 bases, the J end by 7 bases, with 12 bases between. The CDR3 spans 13 residues. In germline, CDR1 is SNHLY, CDR2 FYNNEI. The receptor was derived from a woman older than 75 in good health. The specimen sequenced was blood. The chain combines TRBV2 with TRBJ2-2, with D uncertain. The CDR3 reads CASRAGEGGELFF. CDR3 DNA: TGTGCCAGCAGAGCAGGAGAAGGCGGGGAGCTGTTTTTT.